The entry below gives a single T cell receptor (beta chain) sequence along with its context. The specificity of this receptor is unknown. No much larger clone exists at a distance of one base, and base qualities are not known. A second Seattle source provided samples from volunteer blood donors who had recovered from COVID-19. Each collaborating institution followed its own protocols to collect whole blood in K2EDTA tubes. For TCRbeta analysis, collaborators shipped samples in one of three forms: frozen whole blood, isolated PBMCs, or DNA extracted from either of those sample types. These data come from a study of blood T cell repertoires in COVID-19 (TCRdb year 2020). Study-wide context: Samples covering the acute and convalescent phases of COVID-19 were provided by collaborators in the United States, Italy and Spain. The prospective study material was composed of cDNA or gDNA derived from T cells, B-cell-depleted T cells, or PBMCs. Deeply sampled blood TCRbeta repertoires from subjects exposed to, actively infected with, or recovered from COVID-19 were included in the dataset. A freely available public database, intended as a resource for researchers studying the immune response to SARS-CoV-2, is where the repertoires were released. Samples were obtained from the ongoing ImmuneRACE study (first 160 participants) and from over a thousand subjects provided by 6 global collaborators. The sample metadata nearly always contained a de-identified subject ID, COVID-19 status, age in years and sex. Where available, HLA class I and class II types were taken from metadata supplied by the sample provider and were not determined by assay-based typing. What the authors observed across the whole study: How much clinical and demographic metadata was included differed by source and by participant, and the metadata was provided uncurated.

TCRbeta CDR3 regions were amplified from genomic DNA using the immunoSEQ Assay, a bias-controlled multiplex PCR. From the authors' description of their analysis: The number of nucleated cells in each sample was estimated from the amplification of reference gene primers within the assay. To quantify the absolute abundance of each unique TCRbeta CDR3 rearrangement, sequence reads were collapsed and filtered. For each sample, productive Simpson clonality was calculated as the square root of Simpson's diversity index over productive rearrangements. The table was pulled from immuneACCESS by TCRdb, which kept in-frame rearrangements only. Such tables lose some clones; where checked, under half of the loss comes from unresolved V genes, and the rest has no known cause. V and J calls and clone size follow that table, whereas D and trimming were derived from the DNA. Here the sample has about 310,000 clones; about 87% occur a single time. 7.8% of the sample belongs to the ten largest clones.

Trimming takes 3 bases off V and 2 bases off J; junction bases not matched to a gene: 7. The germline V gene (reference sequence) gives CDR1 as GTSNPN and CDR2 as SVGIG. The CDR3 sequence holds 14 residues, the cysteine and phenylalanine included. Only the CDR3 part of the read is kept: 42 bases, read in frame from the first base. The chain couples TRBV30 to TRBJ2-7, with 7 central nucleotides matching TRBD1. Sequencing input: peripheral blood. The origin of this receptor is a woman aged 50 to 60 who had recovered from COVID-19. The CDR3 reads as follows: CAWSVRGNPYEQYF. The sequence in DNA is TGTGCCTGGAGCGTCAGGGGGAACCCCTACGAGCAGTACTTC.